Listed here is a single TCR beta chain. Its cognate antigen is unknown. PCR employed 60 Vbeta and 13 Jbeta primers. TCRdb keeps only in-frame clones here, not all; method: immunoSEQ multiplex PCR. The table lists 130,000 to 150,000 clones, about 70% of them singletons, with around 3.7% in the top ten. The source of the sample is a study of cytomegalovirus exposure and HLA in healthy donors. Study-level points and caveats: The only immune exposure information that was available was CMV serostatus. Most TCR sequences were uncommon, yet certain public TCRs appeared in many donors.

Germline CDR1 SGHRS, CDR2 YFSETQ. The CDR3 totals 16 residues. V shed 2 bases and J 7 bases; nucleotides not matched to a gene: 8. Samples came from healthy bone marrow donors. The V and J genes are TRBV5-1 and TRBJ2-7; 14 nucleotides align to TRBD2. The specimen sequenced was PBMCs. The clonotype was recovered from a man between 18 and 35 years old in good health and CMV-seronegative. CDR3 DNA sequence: TGCGCCAGCAGCTTACCTGGACTAGCGGGAGGAGGAGAGCAGTACTTC. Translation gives CASSLPGLAGGGEQYF.